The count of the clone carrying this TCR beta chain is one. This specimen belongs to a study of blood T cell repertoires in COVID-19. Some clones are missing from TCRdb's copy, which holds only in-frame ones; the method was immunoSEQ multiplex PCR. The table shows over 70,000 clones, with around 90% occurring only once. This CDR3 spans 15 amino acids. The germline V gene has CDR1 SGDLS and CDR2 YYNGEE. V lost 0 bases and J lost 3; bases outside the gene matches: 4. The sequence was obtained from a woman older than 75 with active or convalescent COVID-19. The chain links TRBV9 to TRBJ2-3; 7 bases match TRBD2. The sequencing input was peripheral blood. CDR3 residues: CASSVEGSGTDTQYF. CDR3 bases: TGTGCCAGCAGCGTAGAAGGTAGCGGGACAGATACGCAGTATTTT.